The 25 T cell receptor beta chains presented below share a single source sample, sequenced in a study of identifying expanded T cells in peripheral blood. Sequenced by immunoSEQ multiplex PCR; TCRdb stores in-frame clones only, minus some. The sample shows around 100,000 clones, more than 70% of them seen only once. Material: blood. These receptors all come from a person aged 18-70 years in good health.

J is TRBJ2-1 and V is TRBV2, with D perhaps matching TRBD1 or TRBD2 (6 bases each). Germline-derived CDR1 and CDR2 are SNHLY and FYNNEI. The CDR3 has 13 residues. Trimming pared 7 bases from V and 7 bases from J, leaving 14 bases between. The CDR3 nucleotides are TGTGCCAGCATTATTAGGGGGGCAAATGAGCAGTTCTTC. This sequence encodes CASIIRGANEQFF.

The chain uses TRBV5-3 and TRBJ1-1; unclear D gene. TRBV5-3 is filed as an ORF, its function uncertain. This CDR3 contains 16 residues. Deletions cut 0 bases from V and 0 bases from J, with 12 bases between. The CDR3 spells CARSLESQVMNTEAFF. The CDR3 DNA is TGTGCCAGAAGCTTGGAATCTCAGGTAATGAACACTGAAGCTTTCTTT.

This chain uses TRBV7-3 with TRBJ1-2; D perhaps matches TRBD1 (5 bases). The V gene's germline CDR1 is SGHTA and CDR2 FQGTGA. The CDR3 runs to 15 residues. V shed 4 bases and J shed 4 bases, with 16 bases lying between them. As DNA, the CDR3 is TGTGCCAGCAGCTCGTCAAGACAGAGCTTCTATGGCTACACCTTC. It is translated as CASSSSRQSFYGYTF.

J is TRBJ2-5 and V is TRBV7-2; TRBD1 matches 8 bases. The CDR3 covers 14 residues. Germline V lookup: CDR1 SGHTA, CDR2 FQGNSA. Trimming at V came to 1 base and at J to 3 bases, leaving 1 base not matched to a gene. In DNA form, the CDR3 reads TGTGCCAGCAGCTTAGGGACAGGGAAAGAGACCCAGTACTTC. Encoded protein: CASSLGTGKETQYF. Complete variable domain (other parts from reference TRBV7-2 and TRBJ2-5): GAGVSQSPSNKVTEKGKDVELRCDPISGHTALYWYRQSLGQGLEFLIYFQGNSAPDKSGLPSDRFSAERTGGSVSTLTIQRTQQEDSAVYLCASSLGTGKETQYFGPGTRLLVL.

This clone was picked up one time. V and J are TRBV27 and TRBJ2-1; 9 bases line up with TRBD1. This CDR3 spans 16 amino acids. V shed 5 bases, J shed 2 bases, and the junction held 7 bases outside the gene matches. Germline V gives CDR1 MNHEY, CDR2 SMNVEV (reference sequence). CDR3 nucleotide sequence: TGTGCCAGCAGTCCCCGGACAGGGGACACCTACAATGAGCAGTTCTTC. This translates into CASSPRTGDTYNEQFF.

This rearrangement joins TRBV28 to TRBJ2-2, with 9 bases identical to TRBD2. CDR3 length equals 14 residues. Germline V lookup: CDR1 MDHEN, CDR2 SYDVKM. J lost 4 bases, V lost 7 bases, and 4 bases had no gene match. Written as DNA, the CDR3 is TGTGCCAGCACGGCGGGAGGGTTCACCGGGGAGCTGTTTTTT. Translated, it gives CASTAGGFTGELFF.

The chain carries TRBV6-5 and TRBJ2-1; a weak D match, TRBD2 (5 bases). CDR1 and CDR2 from the germline V gene are MNHEY and SVGAGI. The ends were cut back, 1 base at V and 5 bases at J, with 6 bases in the middle. The length of the CDR3 is 13 residues. The CDR3 loop is CASSYYGNNEQFF. DNA of the CDR3: TGTGCCAGCAGTTACTACGGGAACAATGAGCAGTTCTTC.

This chain connects TRBV9 to TRBJ2-1; D might be TRBD1 or TRBD2, each matching 5 bases. Germline CDR1 SGDLS, CDR2 YYNGEE. Trimming pared 3 bases from V and 7 bases from J, leaving 14 bases between. The CDR3 runs to 14 residues. CDR3 nucleotide sequence: TGTGCCAGCAGCGCCGACGAGGGGCGGAATGAGCAGTTCTTC. Protein: CASSADEGRNEQFF.

As DNA, the CDR3 is TGTGCCAGCAGTGACGGCTGGGCAAACACCATATATTTT. It translates to CASSDGWANTIYF. The rearrangement joins TRBV2 to TRBJ1-3; no definite D call. CDR3 length: 13 amino acids. Germline CDR1 SNHLY, CDR2 FYNNEI. Trimming stripped 3 bases from V and 6 bases from J, with 9 bases between.

The rearrangement joins TRBV6-1 to TRBJ2-7; 9 bases line up with TRBD1. The length of the CDR3 is 13 residues. The V segment lost 8 bases and the J segment 3 bases; nucleotides outside the gene matches: 5. In germline, CDR1 is MNHNS, CDR2 SASEGT. The CDR3 DNA reads as TGTGCCAGCTTGGACAGGGGCGGCTACGAGCAGTACTTC. It codes for CASLDRGGYEQYF.

J is TRBJ2-4 and V is TRBV2, with TRBD1 matching 7 bases. The CDR3 is made up of 17 amino acids. V shed 5 bases and J 6 bases; nucleotides not matched to a gene: 16. Germline V gene lookup returns CDR1 SNHLY and CDR2 FYNNEI. This CDR3 is CASSPISGTAAANIQYF. Here the CDR3 DNA reads TGTGCCAGCAGTCCTATTTCGGGGACAGCCGCCGCAAACATTCAGTACTTC.

The chain is built from TRBV9 and TRBJ2-7; a weak D match, TRBD2 (6 bases). This CDR3 contains 17 residues. Germline V lookup: CDR1 SGDLS, CDR2 YYNGEE. The V and J ends lost 3 bases and 4 bases respectively, with 23 bases between them. CDR3 bases: TGTGCCAGCAGCGGGGGCGGGGTTCTGGAAAGTCGATACGAGCAGTACTTC. Amino acids: CASSGGGVLESRYEQYF.

This chain links TRBV5-1 with TRBJ2-1; possibly TRBD2 for D (5 bases). Trimming took off 1 base at V and 3 bases at J, with 11 bases between the two ends. The CDR3 runs to 15 residues. Germline loops: CDR1 SGHRS, CDR2 YFSETQ. This CDR3 reads CASSLTEAGYNEQFF. CDR3 sequence (DNA): TGCGCCAGCAGCTTGACGGAGGCGGGCTACAATGAGCAGTTCTTC.

The chain combines TRBV6-1 with TRBJ2-5; a possible D gene is TRBD1 (6 bases). V was cut by 6 bases and J by 4 bases, with 15 bases left in between. The CDR3 loop spans 14 amino acids. CDR1 is MNHNS and CDR2 is SASEGT in the germline V gene. The CDR3 DNA reads TGTGCCAGCAGGACAGGTGCCACAGGAGAGACCCAGTACTTC. Encoded protein: CASRTGATGETQYF.

The chain links TRBV5-1 to TRBJ2-5, with D unresolved. V lost 0 bases to trimming and J lost 1 base, with 7 bases between them. The CDR3 runs 14 residues. The V gene's germline CDR1 is SGHRS and CDR2 YFSETQ. This CDR3 is CASSLAQVQETQYF. The CDR3, as DNA: TGCGCCAGCAGCTTGGCCCAAGTCCAAGAGACCCAGTACTTC.

The V gene is TRBV6-6, the J gene TRBJ2-5; D is unclear. Germline loops: CDR1 MNHNY, CDR2 SVGAGI (reference sequence). The CDR3 runs 15 residues. V dropped 5 bases and J dropped 0 bases, with 13 bases sitting between them. Here the CDR3 reads CASSAQESYQETQYF. In DNA, the CDR3 is TGTGCCAGCAGTGCACAAGAGAGTTACCAAGAGACCCAGTACTTC.

This clone was counted between two and nine times. The V gene is TRBV7-9, the J gene TRBJ2-2; D gene uncertain. Germline CDR1 is SEHNR and CDR2 is FQNEAQ (reference sequence). The CDR3 is made up of 14 amino acids. The V end lost 1 base, the J end lost 2 bases, and 5 bases lay between the germline ends. The DNA for the CDR3 is TGTGCCAGCAGCTTAGAATCTAACACCGGGGAGCTGTTTTTT. It is translated as CASSLESNTGELFF.

This clone was recorded once. This rearrangement joins TRBV28 to TRBJ2-7, with 8 nucleotides matching TRBD1. Unmatched junction bases numbered 5, after V lost 8 bases and J lost 2 bases. The CDR3 covers 13 residues. Germline CDR1 and CDR2: MDHEN and SYDVKM. In nucleotides, the CDR3 is TGTGCCAGCCTCCAGGGGGCGCCCTACGAGCAGTACTTC. Residues: CASLQGAPYEQYF.

Here the CDR3 reads CASSQGLIAGGPETQYF. In DNA form, the CDR3 reads TGCGCCAGCAGCCAAGGACTCATCGCGGGGGGGCCTGAGACCCAGTACTTC. The rearrangement uses TRBV4-3 and TRBJ2-5; 9 bases are a match to TRBD2. After removal of 1 base from V and 5 bases from J, the junction contained 11 bases not matched to a gene. The CDR3 runs 17 residues. The V gene's germline CDR1 is LGHNA and CDR2 YSLEER.

The J gene is TRBJ2-5, the V gene TRBV7-2, with 15 bases fitting TRBD2. The V segment lost 4 bases and the J segment 9 bases; nucleotides outside the gene matches: 9. The CDR3 covers 16 residues. Germline CDR1 SGHTA, CDR2 FQGNSA. CDR3 amino acids: CASSSRTSGGEVAQYF. In nucleotides, the CDR3 is TGTGCCAGCAGCTCCCGGACTAGCGGGGGGGAGGTGGCCCAGTACTTC. The entire variable domain, with the rest obtained from reference TRBV7-2 and TRBJ2-5, is as follows: GAGVSQSPSNKVTEKGKDVELRCDPISGHTALYWYRQSLGQGLEFLIYFQGNSAPDKSGLPSDRFSAERTGGSVSTLTIQRTQQEDSAVYLCASSSRTSGGEVAQYFGPGTRLLVL.

The rearrangement uses TRBV28 and TRBJ2-6, with D unclear. From germline, CDR1 is MDHEN and CDR2 SYDVKM. V was shortened by 7 bases and J by 0 bases, with 7 bases between the two germline ends. The CDR3 runs to 14 residues. The CDR3 DNA reads as TGTGCCAGCATAGGTGACTCTGGGGCCAACGTCCTGACTTTC. Its translation is CASIGDSGANVLTF.

This clone has just a few counts. The rearrangement joins TRBV5-6 to TRBJ1-1; weak D call: TRBD1 (6 bases). Deletions cut 4 bases from V and 3 bases from J, with 16 bases between. The CDR3 runs 15 residues. Germline CDR1 is SGHDT and CDR2 is YYEEEE. CDR3: CASSPLGRGDTEAFF. The CDR3 nucleotides read TGTGCCAGCAGCCCCCTGGGAAGGGGGGACACTGAAGCTTTCTTT.

The chain links TRBV28 to TRBJ2-7; the D is unclear. Germline values: CDR1 MDHEN, CDR2 SYDVKM. CDR3 length equals 14 residues. Between the trimmed V and J ends, which lost 4 bases and 0 bases, there was a span of 10 bases. DNA of the CDR3: TGTGCCAGCAGTTCTCTGGTAAGCTCCTACGAGCAGTACTTC. Its protein is CASSSLVSSYEQYF.

This clone occurred a few times. V and J are TRBV13 and TRBJ1-4, with 9 bases that match TRBD1. The trim removed 0 bases at V and 7 bases at J, leaving 6 bases unmatched. The CDR3 has 16 amino acids. The germline V gene encodes CDR1 PRHDT and CDR2 FYEKMQ (reference sequence). This CDR3 reads CASSLGRTGGGEKLFF. The CDR3, as DNA: TGTGCCAGCAGCTTAGGCCGCACAGGGGGCGGTGAAAAACTGTTTTTT.

The chain links TRBV5-1 to TRBJ1-2; D may be TRBD1 (6 bases). CDR1 is SGHRS and CDR2 is YFSETQ in the germline V gene. The V and J ends lost 3 bases and 8 bases respectively, with 20 bases between them. This CDR3 comprises 15 residues. The CDR3 sequence: CASSSRETDGGGYTF. In DNA form, the CDR3 reads TGCGCCAGCAGCTCGAGAGAGACGGATGGGGGCGGCTACACCTTC.